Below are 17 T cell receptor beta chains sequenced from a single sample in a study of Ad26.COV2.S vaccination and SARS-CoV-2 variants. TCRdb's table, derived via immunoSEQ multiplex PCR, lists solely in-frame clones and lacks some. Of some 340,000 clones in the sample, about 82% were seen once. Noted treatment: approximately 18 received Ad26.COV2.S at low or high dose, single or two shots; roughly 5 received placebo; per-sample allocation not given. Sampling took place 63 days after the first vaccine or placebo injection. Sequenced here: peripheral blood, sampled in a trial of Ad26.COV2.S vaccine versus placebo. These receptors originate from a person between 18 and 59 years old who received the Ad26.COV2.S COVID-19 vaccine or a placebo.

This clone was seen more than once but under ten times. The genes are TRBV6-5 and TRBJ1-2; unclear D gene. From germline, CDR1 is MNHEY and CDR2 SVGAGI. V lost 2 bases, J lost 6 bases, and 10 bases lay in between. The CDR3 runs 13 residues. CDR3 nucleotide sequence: TGTGCCAGCAGTTACCACGGACCCGATGGCTACACCTTC. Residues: CASSYHGPDGYTF.

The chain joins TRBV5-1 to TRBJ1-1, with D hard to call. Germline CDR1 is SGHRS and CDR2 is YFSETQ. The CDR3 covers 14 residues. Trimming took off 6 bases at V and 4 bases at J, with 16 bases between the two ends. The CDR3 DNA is TGCGCCAGCACCTTTTCTGCCGTTAGCACTGAAGCTTTCTTT. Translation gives CASTFSAVSTEAFF.

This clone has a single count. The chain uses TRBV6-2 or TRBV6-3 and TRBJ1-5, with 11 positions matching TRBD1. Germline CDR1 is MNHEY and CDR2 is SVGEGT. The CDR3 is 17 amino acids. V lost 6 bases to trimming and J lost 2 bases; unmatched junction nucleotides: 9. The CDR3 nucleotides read TGTGCCAGCAGCGGACAGGGGGCGATTGTGGGCAATCAGCCCCAGCATTTT. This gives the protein CASSGQGAIVGNQPQHF.

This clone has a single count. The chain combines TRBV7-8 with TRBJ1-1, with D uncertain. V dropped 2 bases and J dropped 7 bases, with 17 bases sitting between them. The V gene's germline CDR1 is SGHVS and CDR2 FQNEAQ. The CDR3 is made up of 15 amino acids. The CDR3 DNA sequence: TGTGCCAGCAGCTTATTTAAGGACCACAGCCTTGAAGCTTTCTTT. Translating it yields CASSLFKDHSLEAFF.

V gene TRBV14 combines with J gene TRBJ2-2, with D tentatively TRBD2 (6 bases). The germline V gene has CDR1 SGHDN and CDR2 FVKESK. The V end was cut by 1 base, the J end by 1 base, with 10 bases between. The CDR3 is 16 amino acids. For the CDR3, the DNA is TGTGCCAGCAGCCAAGTTGGCGGGGTGAACACCGGGGAGCTGTTTTTT. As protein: CASSQVGGVNTGELFF.

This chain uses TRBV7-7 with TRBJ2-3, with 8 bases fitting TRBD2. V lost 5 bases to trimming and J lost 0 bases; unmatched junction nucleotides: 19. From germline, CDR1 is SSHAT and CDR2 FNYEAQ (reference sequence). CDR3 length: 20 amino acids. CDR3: CASSRAPYSGTPPSTDTQYF. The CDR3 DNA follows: TGTGCCAGCAGCCGCGCGCCTTATAGCGGGACCCCTCCCAGCACAGATACGCAGTATTTT. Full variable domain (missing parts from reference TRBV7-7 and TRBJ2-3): GAGVSQSPRYKVTKRGQDVTLRCDPISSHATLYWYQQALGQGPEFLTYFNYEAQPDKSGLPSDRFSAERPEGSISTLTIQRTEQRDSAMYRCASSRAPYSGTPPSTDTQYFGPGTRLTVL.

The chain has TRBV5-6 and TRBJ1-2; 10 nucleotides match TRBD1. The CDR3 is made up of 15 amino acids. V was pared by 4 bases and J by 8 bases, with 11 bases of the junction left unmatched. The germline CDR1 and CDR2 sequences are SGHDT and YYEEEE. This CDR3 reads CASSPTTGGAEGYTF. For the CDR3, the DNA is TGTGCCAGCAGCCCGACGACAGGGGGCGCGGAGGGCTACACCTTC.

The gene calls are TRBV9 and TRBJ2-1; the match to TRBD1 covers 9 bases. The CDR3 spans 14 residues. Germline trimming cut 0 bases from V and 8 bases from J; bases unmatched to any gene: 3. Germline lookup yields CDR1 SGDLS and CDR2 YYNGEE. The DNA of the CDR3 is TGTGCCAGCAGCGTAGGGGACAGGGTTTATGAGCAGTTCTTC. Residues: CASSVGDRVYEQFF.

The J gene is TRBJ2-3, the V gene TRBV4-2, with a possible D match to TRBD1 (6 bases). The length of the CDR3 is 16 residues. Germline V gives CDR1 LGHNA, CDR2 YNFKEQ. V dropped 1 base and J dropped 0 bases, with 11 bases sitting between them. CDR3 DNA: TGTGCCAGCAGCCAAGTGGGAACAGGGAGCACAGATACGCAGTATTTT. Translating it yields CASSQVGTGSTDTQYF.

CDR3 DNA: TGCAGTGCTAGAACAGGGAATACGCAGTATTTT. Its protein product is CSARTGNTQYF. The chain joins TRBV20-1 to TRBJ2-3, with a weak D call TRBD1 (6 bases). There are 11 residues in the CDR3. Germline CDR1 DFQATT, CDR2 SNEGSKA (reference sequence). V lost 2 bases, J lost 7 bases, and 7 bases lay in between.

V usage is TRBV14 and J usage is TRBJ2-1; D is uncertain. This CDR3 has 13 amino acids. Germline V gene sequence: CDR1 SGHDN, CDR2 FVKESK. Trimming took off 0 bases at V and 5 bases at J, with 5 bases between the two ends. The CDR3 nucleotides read TGTGCCAGCAGCCAAGATCCTCACAATGAGCAGTTCTTC. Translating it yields CASSQDPHNEQFF.

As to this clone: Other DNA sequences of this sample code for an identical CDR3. The CDR3 region is CASSPLQGGQETQYF. CDR3 coding DNA: TGTGCCAGCTCACCATTACAGGGAGGCCAAGAGACCCAGTACTTC. The chain links TRBV18 to TRBJ2-5; D may match TRBD1 or TRBD2 (6 bases each). V was trimmed by 2 bases and J by 1 base, leaving 11 bases between them. The CDR3 runs 15 residues. CDR1 is KGHSH and CDR2 is LQKENI in the germline V gene. Full variable domain (remainder filled in from reference TRBV18 and TRBJ2-5): NAGVMQNPRHLVRRRGQEARLRCSPMKGHSHVYWYRQLPEEGLKFMVYLQKENIIDESGMPKERFSAEFPKEGPSILRIQQVVRGDSAAYFCASSPLQGGQETQYFGPGTRLLVL.

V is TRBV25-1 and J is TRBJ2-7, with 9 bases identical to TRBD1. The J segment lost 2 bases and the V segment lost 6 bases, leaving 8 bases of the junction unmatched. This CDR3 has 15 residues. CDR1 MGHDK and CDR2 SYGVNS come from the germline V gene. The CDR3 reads CASRGSGQGTYEQYF. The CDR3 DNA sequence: TGTGCCAGCAGGGGATCGGGACAGGGAACCTACGAGCAGTACTTC.

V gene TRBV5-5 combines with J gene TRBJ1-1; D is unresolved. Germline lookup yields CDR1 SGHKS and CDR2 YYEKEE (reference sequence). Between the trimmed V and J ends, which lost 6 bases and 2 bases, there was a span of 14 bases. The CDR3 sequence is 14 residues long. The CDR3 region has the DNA TGTGCCAGCAACCCAACAGTCCTCAACACTGAAGCTTTCTTT. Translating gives CASNPTVLNTEAFF.

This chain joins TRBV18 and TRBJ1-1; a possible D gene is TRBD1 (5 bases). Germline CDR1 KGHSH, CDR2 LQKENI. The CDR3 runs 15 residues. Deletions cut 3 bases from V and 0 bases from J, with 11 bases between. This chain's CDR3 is CASSPTDKLNTEAFF. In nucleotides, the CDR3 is TGTGCCAGCTCACCGACGGACAAGCTGAACACTGAAGCTTTCTTT.

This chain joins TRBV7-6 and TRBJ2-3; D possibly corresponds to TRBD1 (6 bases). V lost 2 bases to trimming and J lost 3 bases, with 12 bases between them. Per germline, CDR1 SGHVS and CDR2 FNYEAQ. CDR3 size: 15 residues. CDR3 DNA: TGTGCCAGCAGCTTATATGGGGGCCCGACAGATACGCAGTATTTT. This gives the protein CASSLYGGPTDTQYF.

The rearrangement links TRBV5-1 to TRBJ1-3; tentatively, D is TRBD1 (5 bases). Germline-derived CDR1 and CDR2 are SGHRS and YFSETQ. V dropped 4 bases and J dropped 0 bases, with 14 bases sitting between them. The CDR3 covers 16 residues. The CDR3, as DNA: TGCGCCAGCAGCCTTGGGACGGGGCTCTCTGGAAACACCATATATTTT. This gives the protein CASSLGTGLSGNTIYF.